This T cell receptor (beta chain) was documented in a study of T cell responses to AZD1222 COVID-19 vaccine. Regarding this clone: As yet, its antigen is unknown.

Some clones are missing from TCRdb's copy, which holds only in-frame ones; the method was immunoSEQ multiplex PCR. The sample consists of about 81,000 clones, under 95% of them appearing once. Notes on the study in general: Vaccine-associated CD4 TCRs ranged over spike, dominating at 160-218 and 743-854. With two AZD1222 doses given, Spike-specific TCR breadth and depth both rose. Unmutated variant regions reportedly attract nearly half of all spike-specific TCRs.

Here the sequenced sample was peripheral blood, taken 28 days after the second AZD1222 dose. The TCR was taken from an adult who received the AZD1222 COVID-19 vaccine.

CDR3 protein: CASGTTGSDYGYTF. CDR3 bases: TGCGCCAGCGGAACGACAGGGTCGGACTATGGCTACACCTTC. The chain links TRBV10-2 to TRBJ1-2; TRBD1 aligns across 7 bases. CDR3 size: 14 residues. The V segment lost 8 bases and the J segment 3 bases; nucleotides outside the gene matches: 9. CDR1 and CDR2 (germline): WSHSY, SAAADI.